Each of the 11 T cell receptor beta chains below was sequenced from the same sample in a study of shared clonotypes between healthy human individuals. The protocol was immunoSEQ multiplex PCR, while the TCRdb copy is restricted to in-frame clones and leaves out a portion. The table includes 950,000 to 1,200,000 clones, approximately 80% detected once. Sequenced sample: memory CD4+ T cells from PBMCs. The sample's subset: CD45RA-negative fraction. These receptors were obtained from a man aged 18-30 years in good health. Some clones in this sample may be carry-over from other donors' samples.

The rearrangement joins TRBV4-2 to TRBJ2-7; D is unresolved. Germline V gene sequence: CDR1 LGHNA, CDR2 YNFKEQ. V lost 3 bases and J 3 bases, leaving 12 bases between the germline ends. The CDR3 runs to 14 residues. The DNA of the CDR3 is TGTGCCAGCAGCCAGAACAGTTATGGCTACGAGCAGTACTTC. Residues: CASSQNSYGYEQYF.

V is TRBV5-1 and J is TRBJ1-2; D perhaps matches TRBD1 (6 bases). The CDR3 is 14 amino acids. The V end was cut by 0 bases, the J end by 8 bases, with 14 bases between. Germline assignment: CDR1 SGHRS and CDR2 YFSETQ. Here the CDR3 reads CASSLAGRGSGYTF. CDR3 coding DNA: TGCGCCAGCAGCTTGGCCGGGAGGGGGAGCGGCTACACCTTC.

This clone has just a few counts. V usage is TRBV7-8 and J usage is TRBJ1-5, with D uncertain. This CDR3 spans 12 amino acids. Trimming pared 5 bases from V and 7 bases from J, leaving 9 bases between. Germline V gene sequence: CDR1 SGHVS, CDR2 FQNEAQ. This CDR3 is CASSHNQQPQHF. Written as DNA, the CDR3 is TGTGCCAGCAGCCACAATCAACAGCCCCAGCATTTT.

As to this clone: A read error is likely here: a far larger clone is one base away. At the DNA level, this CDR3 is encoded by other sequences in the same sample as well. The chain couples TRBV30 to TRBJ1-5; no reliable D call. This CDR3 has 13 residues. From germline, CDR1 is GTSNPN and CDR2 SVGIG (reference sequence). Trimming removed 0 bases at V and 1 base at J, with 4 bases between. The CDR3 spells CAWSVQSNQPQHF. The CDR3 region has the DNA TGTGCCTGGAGTGTACAAAGCAATCAGCCCCAGCATTTT.

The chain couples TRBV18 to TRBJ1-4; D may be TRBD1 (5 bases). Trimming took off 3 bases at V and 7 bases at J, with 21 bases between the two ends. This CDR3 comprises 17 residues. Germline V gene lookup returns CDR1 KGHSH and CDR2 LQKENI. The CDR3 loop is CASSPGRGAKGSEKLFF. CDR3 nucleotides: TGTGCCAGCTCACCGGGACGTGGGGCCAAGGGGAGTGAAAAACTGTTTTTT.

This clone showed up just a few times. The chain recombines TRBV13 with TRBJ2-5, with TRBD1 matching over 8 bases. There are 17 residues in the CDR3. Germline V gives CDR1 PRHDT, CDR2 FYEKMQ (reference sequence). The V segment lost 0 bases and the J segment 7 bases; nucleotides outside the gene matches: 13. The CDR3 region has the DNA TGTGCCAGCAGCTTAGGCCATGTGACAGGGGCCCTAGGGACCCAGTACTTC. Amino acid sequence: CASSLGHVTGALGTQYF.

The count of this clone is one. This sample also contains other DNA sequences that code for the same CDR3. This CDR3 is CASRGSSYEQYF. In DNA form, the CDR3 reads TGTGCCAGCAGAGGGAGCTCCTACGAGCAGTACTTC. The chain carries TRBV28 and TRBJ2-7, with a tentative D call TRBD2 (5 bases). The CDR3 contains 12 residues. CDR1 and CDR2 (germline): MDHEN, SYDVKM. Between the trimmed V and J ends, which lost 6 bases and 0 bases, there was a span of 6 bases.

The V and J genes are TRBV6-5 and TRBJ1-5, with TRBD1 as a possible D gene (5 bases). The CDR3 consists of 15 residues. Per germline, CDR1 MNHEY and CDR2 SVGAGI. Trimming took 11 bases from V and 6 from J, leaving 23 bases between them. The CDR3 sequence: CASQKIQGEGQPQHF. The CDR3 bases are TGTGCCTCCCAAAAAATCCAGGGAGAGGGTCAGCCCCAGCATTTT.

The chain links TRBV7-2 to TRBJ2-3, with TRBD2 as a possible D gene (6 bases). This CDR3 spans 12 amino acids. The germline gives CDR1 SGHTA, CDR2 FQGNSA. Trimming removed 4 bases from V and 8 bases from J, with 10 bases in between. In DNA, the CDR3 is TGTGCCAGCAGCTCAACGCGGGGTACGCAGTATTTT. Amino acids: CASSSTRGTQYF.

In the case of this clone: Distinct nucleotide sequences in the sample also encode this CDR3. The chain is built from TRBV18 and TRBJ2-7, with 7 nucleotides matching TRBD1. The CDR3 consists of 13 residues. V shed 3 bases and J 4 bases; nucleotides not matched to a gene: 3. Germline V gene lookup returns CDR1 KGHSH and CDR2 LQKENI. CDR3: CASSPGTDYEQYF. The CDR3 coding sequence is TGTGCCAGCTCACCGGGGACAGATTACGAGCAGTACTTC. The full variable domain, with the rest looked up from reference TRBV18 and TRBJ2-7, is NAGVMQNPRHLVRRRGQEARLRCSPMKGHSHVYWYRQLPEEGLKFMVYLQKENIIDESGMPKERFSAEFPKEGPSILRIQQVVRGDSAAYFCASSPGTDYEQYFGPGTRLTVT.

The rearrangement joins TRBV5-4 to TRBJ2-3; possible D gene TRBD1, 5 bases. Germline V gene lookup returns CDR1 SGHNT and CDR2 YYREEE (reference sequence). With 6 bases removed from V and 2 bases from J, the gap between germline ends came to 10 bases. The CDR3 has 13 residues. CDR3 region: CASNGRDTDTQYF. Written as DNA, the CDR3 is TGTGCCAGCAACGGCAGGGACACAGATACGCAGTATTTT. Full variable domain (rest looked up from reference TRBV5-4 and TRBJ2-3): ETGVTQSPTHLIKTRGQQVTLRCSSQSGHNTVSWYQQALGQGPQFIFQYYREEENGRGNFPPRFSGLQFPNYSSELNVNALELDDSALYLCASNGRDTDTQYFGPGTRLTVL.